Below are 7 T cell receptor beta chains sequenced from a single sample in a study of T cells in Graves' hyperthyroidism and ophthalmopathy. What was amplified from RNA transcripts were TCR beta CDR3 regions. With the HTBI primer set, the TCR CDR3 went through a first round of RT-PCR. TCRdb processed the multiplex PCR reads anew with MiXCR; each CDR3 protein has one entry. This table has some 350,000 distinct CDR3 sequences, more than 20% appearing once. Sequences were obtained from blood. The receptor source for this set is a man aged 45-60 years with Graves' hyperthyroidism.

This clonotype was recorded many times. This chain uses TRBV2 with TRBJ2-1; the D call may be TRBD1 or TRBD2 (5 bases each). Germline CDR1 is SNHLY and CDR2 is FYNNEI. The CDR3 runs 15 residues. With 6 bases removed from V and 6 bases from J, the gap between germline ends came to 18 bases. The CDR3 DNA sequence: TGTGCCAGCAGCATTAGGGACCCTGGTTTCAATGAGCAGTTCTTC. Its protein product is CASSIRDPGFNEQFF.

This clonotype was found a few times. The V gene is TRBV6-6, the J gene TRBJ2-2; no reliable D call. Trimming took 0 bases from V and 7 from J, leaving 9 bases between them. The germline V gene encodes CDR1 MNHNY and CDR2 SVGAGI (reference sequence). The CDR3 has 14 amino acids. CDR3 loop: CASSYSRTRGELFF. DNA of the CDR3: TGTGCCAGCAGTTACTCACGGACCCGCGGGGAGCTGTTTTTT.

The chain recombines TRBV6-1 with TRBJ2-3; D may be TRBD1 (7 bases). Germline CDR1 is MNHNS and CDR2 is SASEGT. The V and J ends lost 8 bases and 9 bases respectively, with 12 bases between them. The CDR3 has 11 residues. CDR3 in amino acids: CASQGGATQYF. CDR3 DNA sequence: TGTGCCAGCCAGGGGGGAGCCACGCAGTATTTT.

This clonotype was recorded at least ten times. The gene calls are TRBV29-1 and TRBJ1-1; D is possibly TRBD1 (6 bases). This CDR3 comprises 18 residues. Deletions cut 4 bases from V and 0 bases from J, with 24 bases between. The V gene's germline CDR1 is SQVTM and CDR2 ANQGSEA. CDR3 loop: CSVVPQPSPGHMNTEAFF. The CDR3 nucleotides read TGCAGCGTTGTGCCCCAACCTTCTCCGGGACACATGAACACTGAAGCTTTCTTT.

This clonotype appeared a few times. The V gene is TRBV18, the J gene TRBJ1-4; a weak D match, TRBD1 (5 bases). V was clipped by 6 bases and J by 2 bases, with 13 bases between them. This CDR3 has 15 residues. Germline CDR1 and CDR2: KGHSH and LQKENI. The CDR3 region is CASSPTRATNEKLFF. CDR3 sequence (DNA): TGTGCCAGCTCCCCCACCAGGGCGACTAATGAAAAACTGTTTTTT. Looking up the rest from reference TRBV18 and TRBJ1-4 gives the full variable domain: NAGVMQNPRHLVRRRGQEARLRCSPMKGHSHVYWYRQLPEEGLKFMVYLQKENIIDESGMPKERFSAEFPKEGPSILRIQQVVRGDSAAYFCASSPTRATNEKLFFGSGTQLSVL.

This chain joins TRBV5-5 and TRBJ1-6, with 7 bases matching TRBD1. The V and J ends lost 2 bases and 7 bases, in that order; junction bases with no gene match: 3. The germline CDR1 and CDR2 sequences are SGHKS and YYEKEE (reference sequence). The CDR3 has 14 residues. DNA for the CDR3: TGTGCCAGCAGCTTTTGGGACAGAAATTCACCCCTCCACTTT. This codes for CASSFWDRNSPLHF. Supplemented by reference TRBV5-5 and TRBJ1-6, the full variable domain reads DAGVTQSPTHLIKTRGQQVTLRCSPISGHKSVSWYQQVLGQGPQFIFQYYEKEERGRGNFPDRFSARQFPNYSSELNVNALLLGDSALYLCASSFWDRNSPLHFGNGTRLTVT.

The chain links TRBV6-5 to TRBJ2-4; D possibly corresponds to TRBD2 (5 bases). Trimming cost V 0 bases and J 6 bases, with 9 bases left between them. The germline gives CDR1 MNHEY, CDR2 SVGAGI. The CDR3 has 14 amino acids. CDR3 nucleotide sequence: TGTGCCAGCAGTTACTCCCGGGAATTAAACATTCAGTACTTC. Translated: CASSYSRELNIQYF.